The rows below give T cell receptor beta chains drawn from one sample of a study of T-cell memory formation after mild COVID-19. TCRdb ran MiXCR on the 5' RACE reads and lists one entry per CDR3 protein. Among fewer than 500,000 distinct CDR3 sequences listed, around a quarter were seen once. Specimen: PBMCs or a T cell subset sorted from them (not recorded which). The receptors come from an adult woman who had mild COVID-19 (a few samples of this study predate the infection). Cell type and time point are not known. Both conserved end residues are trimmed from each CDR3. A D gene is named only where the DNA matches it firmly.

CDR3	D	V	J
SVEDWSSGRAGADTQY	TRBD2	TRBV29-1	TRBJ2-3
ASSLDQGGLLAVYEQY	.	TRBV12-3/TRBV12-4	TRBJ2-7
ASSLGHRGSAEAF	TRBD1	TRBV7-2	TRBJ1-1
AIKGPQGAFRELDTDTQY	TRBD1	TRBV10-3	TRBJ2-3
ATSGRETQY	.	TRBV15	TRBJ2-5
SARVTPTSGYTDTQY	TRBD2	TRBV20-1	TRBJ2-3
ATNRGTYEQY	TRBD1	TRBV25-1	TRBJ2-7
ASSRQSGNTEAF	.	TRBV7-9	TRBJ1-1
ASSSQPRTASSNTGELF	.	TRBV7-3	TRBJ2-2
SARPSRWDRVVGYT	TRBD1	TRBV20-1	TRBJ1-2
ASSSQGTGNADTQY	TRBD1	TRBV7-9	TRBJ2-3
ASSLSALDTEAF	.	TRBV7-2	TRBJ1-1
AISEPGLGVPDTQY	TRBD2	TRBV10-3	TRBJ2-3
SVVSGDYEQY	.	TRBV29-1	TRBJ2-7
ASSFSGTSGKF	TRBD2	TRBV12-3/TRBV12-4	TRBJ2-1
SVGLGPGLGTQY	.	TRBV20-1	TRBJ2-3
ATSDGLVTGELF	.	TRBV24-1	TRBJ2-2
ATSDFQQETQY	.	TRBV24-1	TRBJ2-5
ASSLATGQKAYEQY	.	TRBV5-4	TRBJ2-7
ASSVFPDTQY	.	TRBV9	TRBJ2-3
SARAQRTGGNTIY	TRBD1	TRBV20-1	TRBJ1-3
ASSYGLAGGPQY	TRBD2	TRBV7-2	TRBJ2-5
SVRLTGVNEQF	TRBD1	TRBV29-1	TRBJ2-1
ASSQVGNEQY	.	TRBV3-1	TRBJ2-7
AWSIDTLNTEAF	.	TRBV30	TRBJ1-1
ASSPYEGTAKEGQF	.	TRBV9	TRBJ2-1
ASSLLGAQGARPQH	.	TRBV5-8	TRBJ1-5
SARLGSPLH	.	TRBV20-1	TRBJ1-6
ASSLSAGGGETQY	TRBD2	TRBV7-8	TRBJ2-5
ASSLAVGGWGPGNEQY	.	TRBV7-9	TRBJ2-7
ASGRQGLKLEQF	TRBD1	TRBV4-1	TRBJ2-1
ASSRGRVAGEQF	TRBD2	TRBV5-1	TRBJ2-1
ASSYRRQGYGNTIY	.	TRBV7-8	TRBJ1-3
ASSQLALGGQNTGELF	.	TRBV4-2	TRBJ2-2
ASSLWDRVGTEAF	.	TRBV3-1	TRBJ1-1
ASSPNPGGWTGELF	TRBD2	TRBV7-8	TRBJ2-2
SAIGTDYGYT	.	TRBV20-1	TRBJ1-2
ASSREGQTYEQY	.	TRBV5-1	TRBJ2-7
SAGLGSGEAFASTDTQY	.	TRBV20-1	TRBJ2-3
SATGWAGGVDEQY	TRBD2	TRBV20-1	TRBJ2-7
ASSQHGQGIGQPQH	TRBD1	TRBV7-9	TRBJ1-5
SASQGARGYT	TRBD1	TRBV20-1	TRBJ1-2
ASSQREQDTQY	.	TRBV4-1	TRBJ2-3